Detailed here is one TCR beta chain. This specimen belongs to a study of blood T cell repertoires in COVID-19. The CDR3 has 13 amino acids. Germline CDR1 reads LGHDT; CDR2 reads YNNKEL (reference sequence). Trimming took 4 bases from V and 3 from J, leaving 8 bases between them. TCRdb keeps only in-frame clones here, not all; method: immunoSEQ multiplex PCR. The sample lists around 100,000 clones, around four fifths seen once, with around 10% in the top ten. The sequence was collected from a woman in her sixties or seventies with acute or convalescent COVID-19. V and J are TRBV3-1 (or the pseudogene TRBV3-2) and TRBJ2-3; D perhaps matches TRBD2 (6 bases). Source material: peripheral blood. CDR3 loop: CASSRDWTDTQYF. CDR3 nucleotides: TGTGCCAGCAGCCGGGACTGGACAGATACGCAGTATTTT.